Below, 20 T cell receptor beta chains from the same sample are listed, as sequenced in a study of blood T cell repertoires in COVID-19. Measured with immunoSEQ multiplex PCR; TCRdb has only the in-frame clones, and not every one. The sample contains some 46,000 clones, approximately 82% of which appear only once. Sequenced: peripheral blood. All receptors come from a woman aged 80 or older with acute or convalescent COVID-19.

The rearrangement links TRBV6-5 to TRBJ2-7, with unresolved D. V lost 6 bases and J lost 3, with 3 bases in between. Germline V gene lookup returns CDR1 MNHEY and CDR2 SVGAGI. There are 10 residues in the CDR3. In nucleotides, the CDR3 is TGTGCCAGCAGACACTACGAGCAGTACTTC. It codes for CASRHYEQYF.

V is TRBV6-6 and J is TRBJ1-2; TRBD1 matches 11 bases. The CDR3 length is 15 residues. Germline loops: CDR1 MNHNY, CDR2 SVGAGI (reference sequence). The junction had 7 bases not matched to a gene; V was cut back by 5 bases and J by 5 bases. This chain's CDR3 is CASSIGTGGSYGYTF. CDR3 coding DNA: TGTGCCAGCAGTATTGGGACAGGGGGTTCTTATGGCTACACCTTC.

The rearrangement joins TRBV30 to TRBJ2-7; the match to TRBD1 covers 9 bases. The CDR3 covers 15 residues. Unmatched junction bases numbered 8, after V lost 5 bases and J lost 0 bases. Germline assignment: CDR1 GTSNPN and CDR2 SVGIG (reference sequence). CDR3 sequence: CAWGKGQGSSYEQYF. The CDR3 DNA reads as TGTGCCTGGGGGAAAGGACAGGGGAGCTCCTACGAGCAGTACTTC.

The V call is TRBV30, the J call TRBJ2-4; 14 bases line up with TRBD2. The CDR3 contains 19 residues. Trimming removed 4 bases from V and 0 bases from J; junction bases left unmatched: 11. The germline CDR1 and CDR2 sequences are GTSNPN and SVGIG (reference sequence). CDR3 coding DNA: TGTGCCTGGAACCGACGTCGGACTAGCGGGGGGCTAGCCAAAAACATTCAGTACTTC. Protein sequence: CAWNRRRTSGGLAKNIQYF.

The chain is built from TRBV6-5 and TRBJ2-7; 9 nucleotides match TRBD1. This CDR3 has 13 amino acids. With V trimmed by 10 bases and J by 2 bases, 6 bases remained unmatched. The germline V gene encodes CDR1 MNHEY and CDR2 SVGAGI. CDR3 sequence (DNA): TGTGCCACCCGAGGACAGGGGACCTACGAGCAGTACTTC. As protein: CATRGQGTYEQYF.

The CDR3 DNA sequence: TGCGCCAGCAGCTCCGACAGGGGGACGCCCATGAACACTGAAGCTTTCTTT. Its translation is CASSSDRGTPMNTEAFF. The rearrangement links TRBV5-1 to TRBJ1-1; 9 bases are shared with TRBD1. The J segment lost 0 bases and the V segment lost 3 bases, leaving 9 bases of the junction unmatched. CDR1 SGHRS and CDR2 YFSETQ come from the germline V gene. The CDR3 is 17 amino acids.

This clone has a handful of counts. The V call is TRBV5-6, the J call TRBJ1-6, with D maybe TRBD1 (6 bases). Germline CDR1 and CDR2: SGHDT and YYEEEE. The germline V and J ends were trimmed by 0 bases and 7 bases, with 14 bases remaining between them. The CDR3 runs to 16 residues. CDR3 protein: CASSLAGGQWNSPLHF. DNA for the CDR3: TGTGCCAGCAGCTTGGCCGGGGGGCAGTGGAATTCACCCCTCCACTTT.

The chain employs TRBV5-4 and TRBJ2-3, with D tentatively TRBD1 (6 bases). Trimming shortened V by 4 bases and J by 1 base, and 16 bases separated the two germline ends. The germline CDR1 and CDR2 sequences are SGHNT and YYREEE (reference sequence). The CDR3 contains 16 residues. CDR3 in DNA: TGTGCCAGCAGCGTCGACAACAGGGCTGGCACAGATACGCAGTATTTT. Its protein is CASSVDNRAGTDTQYF.

The chain recombines TRBV19 with TRBJ2-7, with 11 bases fitting TRBD1. Trimming took 1 base from V and 3 from J; bases not matched to a gene: 5. The CDR3 extends over 16 amino acids. Germline CDR1 LNHDA, CDR2 SQIVND (reference sequence). CDR3 coding DNA: TGTGCCAGTAGTATAGGTCGGGACAGGGGGGACTACGAGCAGTACTTC. This codes for CASSIGRDRGDYEQYF.

This clone has a handful of counts. The chain carries TRBV11-2 and TRBJ2-1, with 11 nucleotides matching TRBD1. Germline CDR1 is SGHAT and CDR2 is FQNNGV. The CDR3 is 16 residues long. V lost 3 bases, J lost 4 bases, and 5 bases stayed unmatched. Here the CDR3 reads CASSFRTGGFYNEQFF. CDR3 DNA sequence: TGTGCCAGCAGCTTCCGGACAGGGGGCTTTTACAATGAGCAGTTCTTC.

CDR3 sequence (DNA): TGTGCCAGCAGCTCGGGGGACAGTCGGATTCAGTACTTC. It translates to CASSSGDSRIQYF. The chain carries TRBV11-2 and TRBJ2-4; D perhaps matches TRBD1 (7 bases). CDR3 length: 13 amino acids. Germline V gives CDR1 SGHAT, CDR2 FQNNGV. V gave up 4 bases and J gave up 10 bases, with 14 bases separating them.

V and J are TRBV12-1 and TRBJ2-7; the D call TRBD1 from the table was never checked on the DNA. TRBV12-1 is assigned pseudogene status. The CDR3 is made up of 15 amino acids. The chain's CDR3 is CASSFEGQTSYEQYF. In nucleotides, the CDR3 is TGTGCCAGCAGCTTTGAGGGGCAGACAAGCTACGAGCAGTACTTC.

The V gene is TRBV3-1 (or the pseudogene TRBV3-2), the J gene TRBJ1-2; 9 bases match TRBD1. This CDR3 region has 14 residues. Germline-derived CDR1 and CDR2 are LGHDT and YNNKEL (reference sequence). Trimming removed 6 bases from V and 8 bases from J; junction bases left unmatched: 10. The CDR3 region is CASRKNRGLGGYTF. The CDR3, as DNA: TGTGCCAGCAGAAAAAACAGGGGGCTTGGCGGCTACACCTTC.

J is TRBJ2-1 and V is TRBV4-1, with TRBD1 identical over 9 bases. After removal of 1 base from V and 5 bases from J, the junction contained 12 bases not matched to a gene. CDR1 MGHRA and CDR2 YSYEKL come from the germline V gene. The CDR3 consists of 18 residues. CDR3 coding DNA: TGCGCCAGCAGCCAAGGCCGACCGGGACAGGGTAGACACAATGAGCAGTTCTTC. Translating gives CASSQGRPGQGRHNEQFF.

CDR3 residues: CASSSRPITGRPFFSEAFF. The CDR3 nucleotides read TGTGCCAGCAGCTCCCGTCCTATCACAGGGCGTCCTTTTTTTTCTGAAGCTTTCTTT. The genes are TRBV5-5 and TRBJ1-1, with a tentative D call TRBD1 (6 bases). From germline, CDR1 is SGHKS and CDR2 YYEKEE (reference sequence). The CDR3 runs 19 residues. V gave up 3 bases and J gave up 6 bases, with 30 bases separating them.

The rearrangement links TRBV6-5 to TRBJ2-3; TRBD2 matches 7 bases. Germline-derived CDR1 and CDR2 are MNHEY and SVGAGI. This CDR3 region has 15 residues. Trimming removed 6 bases from V and 1 base from J; junction bases left unmatched: 7. CDR3 residues: CASSEGSGGTDTQYF. The CDR3, as DNA: TGTGCCAGCAGCGAGGGCAGCGGGGGCACAGATACGCAGTATTTT.

Remarks on this clone: At one of its ends the junction is not consistent with the germline gene, which may arise from a read error. V usage is TRBV27 and J usage is TRBJ1-6; D remains unclear. Germline V gene data show CDR1 as MNHEY and CDR2 as SMNVEV (reference sequence). The CDR3 covers 15 residues. The CDR3 DNA sequence: TGTGCTAGCAGTTTACTATCGGTCAATAATTCACCCCTCCACTTT. This encodes CASSLLSVNNSPLHF.

The chain has TRBV7-2 and TRBJ1-1, with D perhaps TRBD1 (6 bases). The CDR3 extends over 14 amino acids. Per germline, CDR1 SGHTA and CDR2 FQGNSA. Trimming left V 1 base short and J 5 bases short, with 11 bases between. The CDR3 loop is CASSLEPRGTEAFF. CDR3 sequence (DNA): TGTGCCAGCAGCTTAGAGCCGAGGGGGACTGAAGCTTTCTTT.

This clone was detected once. The V and J genes are TRBV5-5 and TRBJ1-6, with 8 bases lining up with TRBD1. After removal of 4 bases from V and 8 bases from J, the junction contained 8 bases not matched to a gene. Germline V gene data show CDR1 as SGHKS and CDR2 as YYEKEE (reference sequence). The CDR3 has 15 residues. The CDR3 DNA follows: TGTGCCAGCAGCCCGAGACAGGGGCAGGATTCACCCCTCCACTTT. It codes for CASSPRQGQDSPLHF. Full variable domain (missing parts from reference TRBV5-5 and TRBJ1-6): DAGVTQSPTHLIKTRGQQVTLRCSPISGHKSVSWYQQVLGQGPQFIFQYYEKEERGRGNFPDRFSARQFPNYSSELNVNALLLGDSALYLCASSPRQGQDSPLHFGNGTRLTVT.

The chain links TRBV27 to TRBJ2-7, with TRBD1 as a possible D gene (5 bases). CDR1 is MNHEY, CDR2 SMNVEV, per germline (reference sequence). Between the trimmed V and J ends, which lost 2 bases and 1 base, there was a span of 12 bases. This CDR3 is built from 15 residues. CDR3 bases: TGTGCCAGCAGTTTACACTACCAGGGTTCCTACGAGCAGTACTTC. It specifies CASSLHYQGSYEQYF.